A selection of T cell receptor beta chains follows, all from one sample in a study of regulatory T cells in long-lasting Graves disease. TCRdb redid the calling of the multiplex PCR reads with MiXCR, one entry per CDR3 protein. The data contain around 460,000 distinct CDR3 sequences, around a fifth of them singletons. The sample was peripheral blood mononuclear cells (PBMCs), taken when the disease was refractory, from a patient treated with antithyroid drugs. All receptors derive from a female donor with Graves disease. The CDR3 runs from the conserved cysteine through the conserved F or W. D genes are given only for firm matches. Expanded clones are given a class, and other clones once, few, many or no size at all.

clone_size: many; d_call: NA; j_call: TRBJ1-2; v_call: TRBV27; cdr3_aa: CASSTYPEGTQYGYTF; cdr3_nt: TGTGCCAGCAGCACATATCCCGAAGGGACACAATATGGCTACACCTTC
clone_size: NA; d_call: NA; j_call: TRBJ1-1; v_call: TRBV20-1; cdr3_aa: CSARETANTEAFF; cdr3_nt: TGCAGTGCTAGAGAGACGGCTAACACTGAAGCTTTCTTT
clone_size: NA; d_call: TRBD1; j_call: TRBJ2-4; v_call: TRBV5-4; cdr3_aa: CASSFNPWTGGNIQYF; cdr3_nt: TGTGCCAGCAGCTTCAATCCTTGGACAGGAGGAAACATTCAGTACTTC
clone_size: many; d_call: NA; j_call: TRBJ2-7; v_call: TRBV2; cdr3_aa: CASRALGSYEQYF; cdr3_nt: TGTGCCAGCAGGGCTCTTGGTTCCTACGAGCAGTACTTC
clone_size: once; d_call: NA; j_call: TRBJ2-2; v_call: TRBV7-9; cdr3_aa: CASSLGQMPLSGELFF; cdr3_nt: TGTGCCAGCAGCTTAGGACAGATGCCGTTATCCGGGGAGCTGTTTTTT
clone_size: few; d_call: NA; j_call: TRBJ1-4; v_call: TRBV6-1; cdr3_aa: CASGYSRINAEKLFF; cdr3_nt: TGTGCCAGCGGGTATTCCAGGATCAATGCTGAAAAACTGTTTTTT
clone_size: many; d_call: TRBD1; j_call: TRBJ1-1; v_call: TRBV6-5; cdr3_aa: CASSFVGTGGTEAFF; cdr3_nt: TGTGCCAGCAGTTTCGTCGGGACAGGGGGGACTGAAGCTTTCTTT
clone_size: many; d_call: TRBD1; j_call: TRBJ1-6; v_call: TRBV12-3/TRBV12-4; cdr3_aa: CASSAGQERNSPLHF; cdr3_nt: TGTGCCAGCAGTGCGGGACAGGAGAGGAATTCACCCCTCCACTTT
clone_size: many; d_call: NA; j_call: TRBJ2-7; v_call: TRBV5-1; cdr3_aa: CASSSDWTYEQYF; cdr3_nt: TGCGCCAGCAGCTCGGACTGGACTTACGAGCAGTACTTC
clone_size: many; d_call: NA; j_call: TRBJ2-4; v_call: TRBV28; cdr3_aa: CASSLYKSDIQYF; cdr3_nt: TGTGCCAGCAGTTTATACAAATCGGACATTCAGTACTTC
clone_size: NA; d_call: NA; j_call: TRBJ2-5; v_call: TRBV28; cdr3_aa: CASSLSPQGGTRDTRAYF; cdr3_nt: TGTGCCAGCAGTTTATCCCCACAGGGGGGGACACGGGACACCCGGGCTTACTTC
clone_size: NA; d_call: NA; j_call: TRBJ2-1; v_call: TRBV19; cdr3_aa: CASSIDSEYGEQFF; cdr3_nt: TGTGCCAGTAGTATAGATTCTGAGTACGGTGAGCAGTTCTTC
clone_size: few; d_call: NA; j_call: TRBJ1-1; v_call: TRBV30; cdr3_aa: CALGKDSLNTEAFF; cdr3_nt: TGTGCCTTGGGGAAGGACAGCTTGAACACTGAAGCTTTCTTT
clone_size: NA; d_call: NA; j_call: TRBJ1-2; v_call: TRBV10-3; cdr3_aa: CAITEGTVFYGYTF; cdr3_nt: TGTGCCATCACTGAAGGGACGGTTTTCTATGGCTACACCTTC
clone_size: few; d_call: NA; j_call: TRBJ1-6; v_call: TRBV5-6; cdr3_aa: CASSLSGFSPLHF; cdr3_nt: TGTGCCAGCAGCTTGTCAGGGTTCTCACCCCTCCACTTT
clone_size: many; d_call: TRBD1; j_call: TRBJ2-7; v_call: TRBV2; cdr3_aa: CASSEGQGDEQYF; cdr3_nt: TGTGCCAGCAGTGAAGGACAGGGGGACGAGCAGTACTTC
clone_size: many; d_call: NA; j_call: TRBJ2-5; v_call: TRBV28; cdr3_aa: CASGLWEETQYF; cdr3_nt: TGTGCCAGTGGACTATGGGAGGAGACCCAGTACTTC
clone_size: NA; d_call: NA; j_call: TRBJ1-2; v_call: TRBV9; cdr3_aa: CASSAVPGPGGYTF; cdr3_nt: TGTGCCAGCAGCGCCGTCCCTGGACCAGGGGGCTACACCTTC
clone_size: NA; d_call: TRBD2; j_call: TRBJ2-1; v_call: TRBV28; cdr3_aa: CASIQGSGAYNEQFF; cdr3_nt: TGTGCCAGCATCCAGGGTAGCGGGGCCTACAATGAGCAGTTCTTC
clone_size: few; d_call: TRBD2; j_call: TRBJ2-7; v_call: TRBV14; cdr3_aa: CASSQVASGPYEQYF; cdr3_nt: TGTGCCAGCAGCCAAGTGGCTAGCGGTCCCTACGAGCAGTACTTC